This T cell receptor beta chain is from a study of vaccination effects on CD4 cells after COVID-19 (dated by TCRdb to 2021 to 2024). Context from the whole study: In the ViraFEST assay, PBMC were stimulated with viral peptide pools, and TCR sequencing was then used to find antigen-specific CD4+ T cell clonotypes based on their expansion. Each participant got two doses of an mRNA SARS-CoV-2 vaccine, either BNT162b2 or mRNA-1273. Approximately 2 million PBMC per well were cultured in IMDM with about 5.4% human AB serum, 9 to 10 IU/ml IL-2 and gentamicin, plus 10 ug/ml peptides. SARS-CoV-2 spike-specific CD4+ TCR repertoires were compared before and after mRNA vaccination in COVID-19 convalescent patients and in infection-naive vaccine recipients. The full study included roughly 10 COVID-19 convalescent patients and a few SARS-CoV-2-naive healthy vaccine recipients. In the study, cultures from other donors were sequenced using the Oncomine TCR Beta short-read assay on an Illumina iSeq 100. Here is what the overall study found, with its caveats: Limitations of the study were the small number of convalescent patients and the absence of early post-infection timepoints. Marked clonal contraction was observed in both infection-induced and vaccine-induced clones at late post-vaccination timepoints, consistent with waning T cell responses. Among healthy vaccine recipients, nearly all vaccine-induced clones were SARS-CoV-2 mono-reactive, and just 1 of 255 was cross-reactive with common cold coronaviruses.

The library was made by the immunoSEQ multiplex PCR assay. TCR beta CDR3 sequencing was performed on DNA from the cultured, isolated CD4+ T cells. In the authors' own workflow: Non-productive TCR sequences were discarded, and reads were trimmed to the CDR3 region, with only CDR3s of 7 or more amino acids retained. The MANAFEST web app was used to pick out antigen-specific clonotypes by comparing their expansion in peptide wells with that in reference cultures. To be called positive, a clone needed expansion at FDR<0.05 compared with the reference and with all other wells, an odds ratio greater than 5, and a frequency greater than 0.1% in two replicate wells. A clonotype was defined as cross-reactive if the clonotype was significantly expanded both in SARS-CoV-2 spike wells and in at least one common cold coronavirus spike condition. Levenshtein distance calculated with the stringdist R package was used to assess CDR3 similarity, and unrooted trees were constructed with ape in R 3.6.1. This immuneACCESS table, as held by TCRdb, lists in-frame sequences with V and J called but not all clones. Of the missing ones, under half trace to an unresolved V gene in checked studies; the others have no known cause. V, J and clone size were drawn from that table, and D and trimming were deduced from the DNA. The sample table contains fewer than 40,000 clones; only one count was recorded for 70% of them. The ten top clones hold 3.8% of the sample.

Sequences LNHNV (CDR1) and YYDKDF (CDR2) are obtained from the germline V gene (reference sequence). V is trimmed back by 1 base and J by 10 bases, and the junction contains 18 bases that no gene match accounts for. There are 18 amino acids in the CDR3, from cysteine to phenylalanine inclusive. Only CDR3 DNA remains: 54 bases, in frame from the first base. After around 11 days of culture, CD4+ T cells were isolated with the EasySep CD4+ T cell isolation kit. None of the healthy vaccine recipients had a prior SARS-CoV-2 infection, which was confirmed by nucleocapsid antibody tests that came back negative both before and after vaccination. On days 3 and 7, half of the culture medium was replaced with fresh IL-2-containing medium. Unless noted otherwise, every peptide stimulation condition was grown in triplicate wells. PBMC were separated from whole blood using Ficoll-Paque Plus gradient centrifugation and were then either cryopreserved at -140C or used fresh. Genomic DNA was extracted from cultured CD4+ T cells with the QIAamp micro DNA kit.

Concerning this clone itself: The target of this receptor is not known. Per-base quality was not reported, and no clone a single base away is much larger than it.

The source was CD4+ T cells from PBMCs cultured without peptide, collected before COVID-19 vaccination. This chain joins TRBV15 to TRBJ2-1; the junction holds 8 bases that match TRBD2. This receptor was taken from a human donor who received a COVID-19 vaccine. The DNA sequence is TGTGCCACCAGCAGAGTTGGGTATCTCGGCGGGAGGATAGGGGAGCAGTTCTTC. It codes for CATSRVGYLGGRIGEQFF.